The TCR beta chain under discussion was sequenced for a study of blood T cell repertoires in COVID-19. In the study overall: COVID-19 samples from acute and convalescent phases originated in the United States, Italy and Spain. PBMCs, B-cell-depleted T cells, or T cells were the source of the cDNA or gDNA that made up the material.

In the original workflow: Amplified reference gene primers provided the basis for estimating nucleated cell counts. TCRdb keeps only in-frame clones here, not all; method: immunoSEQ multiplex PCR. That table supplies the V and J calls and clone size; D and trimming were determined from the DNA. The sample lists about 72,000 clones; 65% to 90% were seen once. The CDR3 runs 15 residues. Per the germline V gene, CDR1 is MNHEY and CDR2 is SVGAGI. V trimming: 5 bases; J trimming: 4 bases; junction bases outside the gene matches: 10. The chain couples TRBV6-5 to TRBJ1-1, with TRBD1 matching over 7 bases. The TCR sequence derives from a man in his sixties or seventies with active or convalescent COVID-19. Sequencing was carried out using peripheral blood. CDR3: CASSTRQGISTEAFF. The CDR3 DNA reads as TGTGCCAGCAGTACGCGACAGGGAATTAGCACTGAAGCTTTCTTT.